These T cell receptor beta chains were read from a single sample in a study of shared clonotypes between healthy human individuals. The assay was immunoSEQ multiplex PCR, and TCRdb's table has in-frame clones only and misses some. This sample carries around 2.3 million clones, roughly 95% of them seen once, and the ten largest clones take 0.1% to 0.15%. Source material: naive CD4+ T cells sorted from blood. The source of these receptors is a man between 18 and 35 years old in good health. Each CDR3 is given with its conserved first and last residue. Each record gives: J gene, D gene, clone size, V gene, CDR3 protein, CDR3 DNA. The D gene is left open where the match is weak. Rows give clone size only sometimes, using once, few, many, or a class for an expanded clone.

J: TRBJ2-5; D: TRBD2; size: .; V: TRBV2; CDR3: CASSVRLAVQETQYF; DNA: TGTGCCAGCAGTGTGAGGCTAGCGGTCCAAGAGACCCAGTACTTC
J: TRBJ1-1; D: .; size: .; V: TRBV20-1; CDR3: CSAGTNTEAFF; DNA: TGCAGTGCAGGAACAAACACTGAAGCTTTCTTT
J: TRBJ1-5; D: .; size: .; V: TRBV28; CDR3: CASSFGAGNQPQHF; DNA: TGTGCCAGCAGTTTCGGGGCGGGCAATCAGCCCCAGCATTTT
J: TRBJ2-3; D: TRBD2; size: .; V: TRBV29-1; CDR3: CSVERASGGPSTDTQYF; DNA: TGCAGCGTTGAAAGGGCTAGCGGGGGACCTAGCACAGATACGCAGTATTTT
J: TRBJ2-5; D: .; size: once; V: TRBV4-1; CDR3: CASTGGGHQETQYF; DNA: TGCGCCAGCACAGGCGGGGGCCACCAAGAGACCCAGTACTTC
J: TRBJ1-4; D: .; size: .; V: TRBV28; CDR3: CASSSSGEKLFF; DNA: TGTGCCAGCAGTTCCAGTGGCGAAAAACTGTTTTTT
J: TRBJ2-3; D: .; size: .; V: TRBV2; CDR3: CASSEAFPGWGTDTQYF; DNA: TGTGCCAGCAGTGAAGCGTTCCCCGGATGGGGCACAGATACGCAGTATTTT
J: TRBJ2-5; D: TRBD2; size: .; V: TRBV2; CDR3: CASSKRGAAGGQETQYF; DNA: TGTGCCAGCAGTAAAAGAGGAGCAGCGGGGGGACAAGAGACCCAGTACTTC
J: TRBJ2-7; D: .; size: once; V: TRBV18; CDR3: CASSPSEGFNEQYF; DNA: TGTGCCAGCTCACCATCTGAGGGTTTCAACGAGCAGTACTTC
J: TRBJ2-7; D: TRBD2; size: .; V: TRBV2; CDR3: CASSGLAGSTLYEQYF; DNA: TGTGCCAGCAGTGGACTAGCGGGATCGACGCTCTACGAGCAGTACTTC
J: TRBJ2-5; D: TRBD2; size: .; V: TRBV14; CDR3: CASSQGTSAYQETQYF; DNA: TGTGCCAGCAGCCAAGGGACTAGCGCCTACCAAGAGACCCAGTACTTC
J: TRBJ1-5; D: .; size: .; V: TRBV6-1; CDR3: CASRLTRDQPQHF; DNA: TGTGCCAGCAGATTAACAAGGGATCAGCCCCAGCATTTT
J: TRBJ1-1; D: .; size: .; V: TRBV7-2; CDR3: CASSRGWADTEAFF; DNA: TGTGCCAGCAGCCGAGGCTGGGCGGACACTGAAGCTTTCTTT
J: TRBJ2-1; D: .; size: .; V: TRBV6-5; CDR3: CASSRGDEQFF; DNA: TGTGCCAGCAGTCGCGGCGATGAGCAGTTCTTC
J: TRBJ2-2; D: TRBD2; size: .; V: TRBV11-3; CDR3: CASSPRSGGLNTGELFF; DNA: TGTGCCAGCAGCCCTCGTAGCGGGGGGTTAAACACCGGGGAGCTGTTTTTT
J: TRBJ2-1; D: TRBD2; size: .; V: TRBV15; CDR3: CATSSSGKSSYNEQFF; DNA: TGTGCCACCAGTTCTAGCGGCAAGAGCTCCTACAATGAGCAGTTCTTC
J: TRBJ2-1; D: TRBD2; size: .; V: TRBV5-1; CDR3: CASSSGTRNNEQFF; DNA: TGCGCCAGCAGCTCTGGGACTAGGAACAATGAGCAGTTCTTC
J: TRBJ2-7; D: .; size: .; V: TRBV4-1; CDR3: CASSPSPTALSSYEQYF; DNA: TGCGCCAGCAGCCCTAGTCCGACAGCTCTCAGCTCCTACGAGCAGTACTTC
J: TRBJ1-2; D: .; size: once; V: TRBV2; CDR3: CASSGPRGGGYGYTF; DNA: TGTGCCAGCAGTGGCCCCCGGGGAGGAGGATATGGCTACACCTTC
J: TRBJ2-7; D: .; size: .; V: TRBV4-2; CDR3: CASSQDHEQYF; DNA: TGTGCCAGCAGCCAAGACCACGAGCAGTACTTC
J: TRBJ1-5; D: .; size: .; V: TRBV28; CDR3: CASSLLDFRDIDQPQHF; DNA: TGTGCCAGCAGCTTACTTGACTTCCGGGACATAGATCAGCCCCAGCATTTT
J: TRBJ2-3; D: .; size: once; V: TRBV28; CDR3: CASSLKFTDTQYF; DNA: TGTGCCAGCAGTTTAAAATTCACAGATACGCAGTATTTT
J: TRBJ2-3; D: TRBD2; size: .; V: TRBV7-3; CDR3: CASSEGTRLSTDTQYF; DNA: TGTGCCAGCAGCGAAGGGACTAGACTTAGCACAGATACGCAGTATTTT
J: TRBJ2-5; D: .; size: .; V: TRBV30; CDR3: CAWSNEGRTTQYF; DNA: TGTGCCTGGAGTAATGAGGGCCGGACGACCCAGTACTTC
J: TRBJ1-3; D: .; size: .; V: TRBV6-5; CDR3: CASSLQGYGNTIYF; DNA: TGTGCCAGCAGTCTGCAGGGATACGGAAACACCATATATTTT
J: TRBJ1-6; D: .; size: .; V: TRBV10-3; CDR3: CANRPVADSPLHF; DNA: TGTGCCAACCGACCAGTGGCCGACTCACCCCTCCACTTT
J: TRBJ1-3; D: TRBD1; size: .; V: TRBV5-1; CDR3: CASREQGMNTIYF; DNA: TGCGCCAGCAGAGAACAGGGGATGAACACCATATATTTT
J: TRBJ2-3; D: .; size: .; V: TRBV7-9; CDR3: CASSLPLSRDVDTQYF; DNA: TGTGCCAGCAGCTTACCTCTCTCGAGAGATGTGGATACGCAGTATTTT
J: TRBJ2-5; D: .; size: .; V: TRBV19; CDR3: CASSAQVPQETQYF; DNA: TGTGCCAGTAGTGCACAGGTGCCGCAAGAGACCCAGTACTTC
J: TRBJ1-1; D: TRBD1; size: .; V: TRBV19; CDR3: CASTNGGDSGRTEAFF; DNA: TGTGCCAGTACCAACGGGGGGGACAGTGGCAGAACTGAAGCTTTCTTT
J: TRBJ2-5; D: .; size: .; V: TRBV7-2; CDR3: CASSLGQAETQYF; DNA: TGTGCCAGCAGCTTAGGTCAGGCGGAGACCCAGTACTTC
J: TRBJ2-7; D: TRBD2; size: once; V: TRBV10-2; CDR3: CASSEKSGTRNYEQYF; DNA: TGCGCCAGCAGTGAGAAGAGCGGGACTAGGAACTACGAGCAGTACTTC
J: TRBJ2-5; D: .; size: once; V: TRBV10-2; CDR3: CASATGLYFAQETQYF; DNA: TGCGCCAGCGCGACAGGCCTTTATTTTGCCCAAGAGACCCAGTACTTC
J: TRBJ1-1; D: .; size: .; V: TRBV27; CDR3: CASSGQPNTEAFF; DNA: TGTGCCAGCAGTGGACAGCCTAACACTGAAGCTTTCTTT
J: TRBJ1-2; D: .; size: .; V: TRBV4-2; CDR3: CASSQDLRAGTNYGYTF; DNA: TGTGCCAGCAGCCAAGATTTAAGGGCAGGGACTAACTATGGCTACACCTTC
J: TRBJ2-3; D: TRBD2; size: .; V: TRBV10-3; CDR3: CAIPRTSGRHGAGTDTQYF; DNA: TGTGCCATACCCCGGACTAGCGGGAGACACGGCGCTGGCACAGATACGCAGTATTTT
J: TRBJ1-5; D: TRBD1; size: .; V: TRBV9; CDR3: CASSVGQGDNQPQHF; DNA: TGTGCCAGCAGCGTAGGACAGGGAGACAATCAGCCCCAGCATTTT
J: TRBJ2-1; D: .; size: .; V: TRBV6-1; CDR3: CASSEALLGVGTYNEQFF; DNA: TGTGCCAGCAGTGAAGCGCTTCTAGGGGTGGGAACCTACAATGAGCAGTTCTTC
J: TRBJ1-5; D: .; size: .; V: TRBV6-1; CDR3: CASSESVRPQHF; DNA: TGTGCCAGCAGTGAATCCGTACGGCCCCAGCATTTT
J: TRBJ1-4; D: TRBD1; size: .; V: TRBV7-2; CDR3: CASSLRQGTEKLFF; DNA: TGTGCCAGCAGCTTACGACAGGGGACTGAAAAACTGTTTTTT
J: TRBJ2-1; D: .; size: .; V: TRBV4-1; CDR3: CASSQDRPIMSEQFF; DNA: TGCGCCAGCAGCCAAGATCGACCCATAATGAGTGAGCAGTTCTTC
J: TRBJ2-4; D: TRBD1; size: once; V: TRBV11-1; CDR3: CASSLGQGLDIQYF; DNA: TGTGCCAGCAGCCTGGGACAGGGGTTGGACATTCAGTACTTC
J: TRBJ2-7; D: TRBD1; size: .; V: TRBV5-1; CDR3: CASSLEGQGSEQYF; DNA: TGCGCCAGCAGCTTGGAGGGACAGGGGAGCGAGCAGTACTTC
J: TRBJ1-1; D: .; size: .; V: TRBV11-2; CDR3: CASSLVRRNTEAFF; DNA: TGTGCCAGCAGCTTAGTCAGACGGAACACTGAAGCTTTCTTT